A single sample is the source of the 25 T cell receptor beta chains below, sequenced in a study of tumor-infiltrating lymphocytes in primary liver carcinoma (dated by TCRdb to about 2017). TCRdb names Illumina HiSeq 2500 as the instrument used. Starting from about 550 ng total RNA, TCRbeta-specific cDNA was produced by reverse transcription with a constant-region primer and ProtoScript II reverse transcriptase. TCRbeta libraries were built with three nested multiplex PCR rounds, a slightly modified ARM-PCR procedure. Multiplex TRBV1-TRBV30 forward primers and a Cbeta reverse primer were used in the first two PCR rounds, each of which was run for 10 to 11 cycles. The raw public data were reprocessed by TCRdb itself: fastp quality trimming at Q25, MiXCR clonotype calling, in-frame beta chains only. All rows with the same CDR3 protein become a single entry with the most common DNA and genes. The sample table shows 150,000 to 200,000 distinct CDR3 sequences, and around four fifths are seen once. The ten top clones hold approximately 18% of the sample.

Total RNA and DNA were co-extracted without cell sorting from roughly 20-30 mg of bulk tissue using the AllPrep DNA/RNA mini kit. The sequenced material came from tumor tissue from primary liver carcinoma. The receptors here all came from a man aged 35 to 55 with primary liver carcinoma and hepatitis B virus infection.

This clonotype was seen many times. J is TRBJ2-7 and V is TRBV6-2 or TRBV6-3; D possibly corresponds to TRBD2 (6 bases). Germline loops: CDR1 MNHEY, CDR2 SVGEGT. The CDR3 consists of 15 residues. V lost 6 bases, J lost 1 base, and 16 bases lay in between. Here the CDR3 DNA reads TGTGCCAGCAGACTTCCCGGGACTGCTTCCTACGAGCAGTACTTC. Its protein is CASRLPGTASYEQYF.

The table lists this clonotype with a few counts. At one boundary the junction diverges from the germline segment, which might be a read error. CDR3 in amino acids: CIVEGGHEQYF. CDR3 coding DNA: TGCATCGTTGAAGGGGGTCACGAACAGTACTTC. The V gene is TRBV29-1, the J gene TRBJ2-7, with a weak D call TRBD1 (6 bases). Germline CDR1 SQVTM, CDR2 ANQGSEA. This CDR3 has 11 amino acids.

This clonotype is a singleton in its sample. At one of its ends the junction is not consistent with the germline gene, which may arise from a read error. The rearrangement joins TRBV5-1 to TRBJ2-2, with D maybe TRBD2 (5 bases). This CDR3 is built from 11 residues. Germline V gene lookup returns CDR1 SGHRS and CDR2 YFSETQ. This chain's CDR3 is CVSTRDGELFF. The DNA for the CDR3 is TGCGTCAGCACCCGGGATGGGGAGCTGTTTTTT.

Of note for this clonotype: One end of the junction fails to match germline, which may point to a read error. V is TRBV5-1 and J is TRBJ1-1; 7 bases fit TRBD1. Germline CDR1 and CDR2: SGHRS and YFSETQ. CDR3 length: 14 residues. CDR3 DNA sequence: TGCGCCGGCACCCAAGGGGGCGCATATACTGATGCTTCCTTT. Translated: CAGTQGGAYTDASF.

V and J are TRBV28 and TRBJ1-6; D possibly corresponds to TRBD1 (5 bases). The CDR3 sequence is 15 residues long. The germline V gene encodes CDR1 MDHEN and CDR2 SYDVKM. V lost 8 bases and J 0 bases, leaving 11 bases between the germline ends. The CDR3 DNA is TGTGCCAGCGGAGGACAATTCTCCTATAATTCACCCCTCCACTTT. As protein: CASGGQFSYNSPLHF.

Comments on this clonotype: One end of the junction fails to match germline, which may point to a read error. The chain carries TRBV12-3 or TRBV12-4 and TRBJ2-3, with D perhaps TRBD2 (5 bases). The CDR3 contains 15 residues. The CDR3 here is CVSNSASGRTDTQYF. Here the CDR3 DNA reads TGTGTCAGCAATTCTGCGAGCGGACGCACAGATACGCAGTATTTT.

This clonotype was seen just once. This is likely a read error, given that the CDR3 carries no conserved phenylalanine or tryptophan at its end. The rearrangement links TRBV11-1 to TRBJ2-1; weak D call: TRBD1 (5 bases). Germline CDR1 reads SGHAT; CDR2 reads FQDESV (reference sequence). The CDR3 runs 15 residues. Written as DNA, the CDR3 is TGTGCCAGCAGCTTCCATGGACCGCTGGACAATGAACAGTTCTTG. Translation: CASSFHGPLDNEQFL.

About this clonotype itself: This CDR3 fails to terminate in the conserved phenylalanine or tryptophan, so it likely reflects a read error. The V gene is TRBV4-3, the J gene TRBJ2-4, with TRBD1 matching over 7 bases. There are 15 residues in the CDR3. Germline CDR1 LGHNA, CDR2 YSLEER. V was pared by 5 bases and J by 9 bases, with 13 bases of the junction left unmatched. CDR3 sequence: CASSVEIGGRSIQYI. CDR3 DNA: TGCGCCAGCAGCGTTGAGATAGGGGGCCGTAGCATTCAGTACATC.

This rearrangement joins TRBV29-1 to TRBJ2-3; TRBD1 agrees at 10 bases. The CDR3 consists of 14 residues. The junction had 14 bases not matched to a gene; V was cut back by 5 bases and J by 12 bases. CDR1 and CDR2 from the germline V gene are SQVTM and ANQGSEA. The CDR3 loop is CSVSGTGASHIQYF. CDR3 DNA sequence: TGCAGCGTTTCCGGGACAGGGGCGTCACATATTCAGTATTTT.

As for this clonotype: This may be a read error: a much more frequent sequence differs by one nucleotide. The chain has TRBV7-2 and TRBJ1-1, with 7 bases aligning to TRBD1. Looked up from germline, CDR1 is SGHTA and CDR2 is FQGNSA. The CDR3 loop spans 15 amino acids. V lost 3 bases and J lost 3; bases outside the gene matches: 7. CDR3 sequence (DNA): TGTGCCAGCAGCTTGCCGGGACAGAAGTACACTGAAGCTTTCTTT. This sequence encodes CASSLPGQKYTEAFF.

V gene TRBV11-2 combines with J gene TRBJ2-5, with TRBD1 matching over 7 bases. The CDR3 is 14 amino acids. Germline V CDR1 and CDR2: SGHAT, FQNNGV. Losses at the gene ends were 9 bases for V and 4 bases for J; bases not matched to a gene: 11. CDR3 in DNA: TGTGCCAGTAGCATAACAGGGGCGGGAGAGACCCAGTACTTC. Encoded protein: CASSITGAGETQYF.

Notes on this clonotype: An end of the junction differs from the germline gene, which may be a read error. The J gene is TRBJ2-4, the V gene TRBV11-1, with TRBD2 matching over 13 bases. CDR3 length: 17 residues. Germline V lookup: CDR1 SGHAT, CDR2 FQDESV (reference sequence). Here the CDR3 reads CTSSFPGTSGTENIQYF. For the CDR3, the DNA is TGTACCAGCAGCTTTCCTGGGACTAGCGGGACCGAAAACATTCAGTATTTC.

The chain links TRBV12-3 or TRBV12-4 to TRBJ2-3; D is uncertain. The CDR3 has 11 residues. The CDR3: CTIRGTDTQYF. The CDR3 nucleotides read TGTACCATTCGGGGCACAGATACGCAGTATTTT.

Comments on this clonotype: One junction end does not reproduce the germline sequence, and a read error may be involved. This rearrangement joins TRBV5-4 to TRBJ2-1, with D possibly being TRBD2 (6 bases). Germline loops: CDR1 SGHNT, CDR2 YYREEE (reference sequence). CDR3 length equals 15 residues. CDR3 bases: TGCGTCAGCAGCTTGGGCGGGAACTCCTACAATGAGCAGTTCTTC. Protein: CVSSLGGNSYNEQFF. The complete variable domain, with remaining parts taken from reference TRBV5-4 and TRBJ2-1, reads ETGVTQSPTHLIKTRGQQVTLRCSSQSGHNTVSWYQQALGQGPQFIFQYYREEENGRGNFPPRFSGLQFPNYSSELNVNALELDDSALYLCVSSLGGNSYNEQFFGPGTRLTVL.

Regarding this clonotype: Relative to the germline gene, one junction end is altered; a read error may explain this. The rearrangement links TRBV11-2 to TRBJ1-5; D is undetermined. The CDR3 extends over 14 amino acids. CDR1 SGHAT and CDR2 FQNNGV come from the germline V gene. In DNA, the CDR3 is TGTGCCAGCAGCTCCCAGGACCCTAATCGGCCCCAGAATTTT. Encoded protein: CASSSQDPNRPQNF.

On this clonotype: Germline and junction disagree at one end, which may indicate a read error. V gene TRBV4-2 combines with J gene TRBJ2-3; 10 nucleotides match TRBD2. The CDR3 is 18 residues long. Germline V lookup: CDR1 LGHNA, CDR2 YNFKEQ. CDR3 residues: CASSQAGSGGEDTDMQYF. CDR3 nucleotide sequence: TGTGCCAGCAGCCAAGCAGGCAGCGGGGGGGAGGACACAGATATGCAGTATTTT.

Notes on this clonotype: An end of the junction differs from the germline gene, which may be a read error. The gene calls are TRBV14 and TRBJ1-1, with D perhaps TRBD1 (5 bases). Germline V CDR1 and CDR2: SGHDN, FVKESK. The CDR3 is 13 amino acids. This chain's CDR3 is CVSSHRDLRGAFF. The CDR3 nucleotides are TGTGTCAGCAGCCATCGGGACCTACGGGGGGCTTTCTTT.

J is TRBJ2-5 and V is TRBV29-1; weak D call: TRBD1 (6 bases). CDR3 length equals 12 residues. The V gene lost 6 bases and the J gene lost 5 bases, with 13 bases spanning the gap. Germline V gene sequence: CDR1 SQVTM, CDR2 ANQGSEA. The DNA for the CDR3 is TGCAGCGTGAGGGGAACAGGGGAGACCCAGTACTTC. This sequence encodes CSVRGTGETQYF.

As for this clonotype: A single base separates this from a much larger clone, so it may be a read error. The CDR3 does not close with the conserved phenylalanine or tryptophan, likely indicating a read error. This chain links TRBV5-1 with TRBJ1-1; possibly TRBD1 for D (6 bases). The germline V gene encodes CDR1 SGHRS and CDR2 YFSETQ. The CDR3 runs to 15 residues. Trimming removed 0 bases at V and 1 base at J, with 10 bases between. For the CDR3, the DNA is TGCGCCAGCAGCTTGGATCCAGGGGAGAACACTGAAGCTTTCCTT. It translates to CASSLDPGENTEAFL.

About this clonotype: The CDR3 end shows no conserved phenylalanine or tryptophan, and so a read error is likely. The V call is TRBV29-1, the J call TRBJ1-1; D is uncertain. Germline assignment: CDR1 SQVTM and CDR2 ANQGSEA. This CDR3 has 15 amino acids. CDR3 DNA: TGCAGCACTTCCCCGGGTTGGGCAATGAACACTGTAGCTTTCATT. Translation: CSTSPGWAMNTVAFI.

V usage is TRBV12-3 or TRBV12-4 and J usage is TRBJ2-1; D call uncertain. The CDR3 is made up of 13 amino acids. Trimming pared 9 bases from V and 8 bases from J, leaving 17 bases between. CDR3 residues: CASNFSDPHEQFF. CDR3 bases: TGTGCCAGTAATTTCTCAGATCCCCATGAGCAGTTCTTC.

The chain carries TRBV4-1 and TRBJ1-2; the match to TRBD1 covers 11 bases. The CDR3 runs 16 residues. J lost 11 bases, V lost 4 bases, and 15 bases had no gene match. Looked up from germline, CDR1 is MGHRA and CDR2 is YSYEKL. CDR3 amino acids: CASSPSRDRGSYVYTF. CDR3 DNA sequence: TGCGCCAGCAGCCCGTCCCGGGACAGGGGGAGCTATGTTTACACCTTC.

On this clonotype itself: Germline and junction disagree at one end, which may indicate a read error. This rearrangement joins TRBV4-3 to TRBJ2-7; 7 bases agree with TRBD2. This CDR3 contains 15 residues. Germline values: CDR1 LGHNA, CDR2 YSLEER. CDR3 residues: CASSQDRTSGYEQYF. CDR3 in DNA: TGCGCCAGCAGCCAAGATCGGACTAGTGGCTACGAACAGTACTTC.

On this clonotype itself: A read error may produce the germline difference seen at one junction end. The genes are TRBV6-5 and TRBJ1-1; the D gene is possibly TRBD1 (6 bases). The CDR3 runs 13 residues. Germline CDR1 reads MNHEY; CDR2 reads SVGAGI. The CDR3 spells CTSNRTEETEAFF. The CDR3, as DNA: TGTACCAGCAATAGGACAGAGGAAACAGAAGCTTTCTTT.

The CDR3 protein is CSASAPAPRPNEQYF. CDR3 nucleotide sequence: TGCAGTGCTAGTGCGCCAGCGCCTAGACCGAACGAGCAGTACTTC. V and J are TRBV20-1 and TRBJ2-7; D gene uncertain. CDR1 and CDR2 from the germline V gene are DFQATT and SNEGSKA (reference sequence). V shed 3 bases and J shed 5 bases, with 20 bases lying between them. The CDR3 totals 15 residues.